These 15 T cell receptor beta chains were all obtained from the same sample, sequenced in a study of cytomegalovirus exposure and HLA in healthy donors. Only in-frame clones appear in the TCRdb table, and some are missing; sequencing was by immunoSEQ multiplex PCR. The data contain tens of thousands of clones, approximately 94% of them seen just once; the ten biggest clones take up roughly 3.2%. Sequenced input: PBMCs. Receptor source: a woman between 18 and 30 years old in good health and CMV-seropositive.

V gene TRBV6-1 combines with J gene TRBJ1-1; D is uncertain. The CDR3 has 12 amino acids. V lost 8 bases and J 0 bases, leaving 7 bases between the germline ends. CDR1 is MNHNS and CDR2 is SASEGT in the germline V gene. This chain's CDR3 is CASLDLNTEAFF. Written as DNA, the CDR3 is TGTGCCAGCCTGGACTTGAACACTGAAGCTTTCTTT.

The rearrangement links TRBV7-8 to TRBJ1-4, with a tentative D call TRBD1 (6 bases). Trimming shortened V by 7 bases and J by 8 bases, and 17 bases separated the two germline ends. Per the germline V gene, CDR1 is SGHVS and CDR2 is FQNEAQ. This CDR3 has 14 amino acids. This CDR3 is CASTSQGLSEKLFF. The CDR3 DNA follows: TGTGCCAGCACGTCACAGGGCCTTTCAGAAAAACTGTTTTTT. The complete variable domain, with remaining parts taken from reference TRBV7-8 and TRBJ1-4, reads GAGVSQSPRYKVAKRGQDVALRCDPISGHVSLFWYQQALGQGPEFLTYFQNEAQLDKSGLPSDRFFAERPEGSVSTLKIQRTQQEDSAVYLCASTSQGLSEKLFFGSGTQLSVL.

In its sample, this clone was seen once. The chain employs TRBV9 and TRBJ1-2; unclear D gene. The germline CDR1 and CDR2 sequences are SGDLS and YYNGEE. There are 15 residues in the CDR3. V shed 0 bases and J shed 5 bases, with 14 bases lying between them. This CDR3 is CASSVDGRLYYGYTF. CDR3 DNA sequence: TGTGCCAGCAGCGTAGATGGCAGATTATATTATGGCTACACCTTC.

The V call is TRBV13, the J call TRBJ2-7; 7 bases map to TRBD2. The germline V gene has CDR1 PRHDT and CDR2 FYEKMQ (reference sequence). Unmatched junction bases numbered 3, after V lost 2 bases and J lost 2 bases. The CDR3 is made up of 14 amino acids. This CDR3 reads CASSLSGGTYEQYF. CDR3 nucleotide sequence: TGTGCCAGCAGCTTATCGGGAGGTACCTACGAGCAGTACTTC.

The chain carries TRBV4-3 and TRBJ1-2; D unresolved. Looked up from germline, CDR1 is LGHNA and CDR2 is YSLEER. The CDR3 extends over 16 amino acids. Deletions cut 3 bases from V and 8 bases from J, with 22 bases between. As DNA, the CDR3 is TGCGCCAGCAGCCATGAAGATATAGAGGGTCGGTCCGGCTACACCTTC. Protein sequence: CASSHEDIEGRSGYTF.

Only one count was recorded for this clone. The V and J genes are TRBV30 and TRBJ1-3; D uncertain. V was trimmed by 3 bases and J by 4 bases, leaving 10 bases between them. CDR1 is GTSNPN, CDR2 SVGIG, per germline (reference sequence). This CDR3 has 13 amino acids. The DNA for the CDR3 is TGTGCCTGGAGCCTCCAGGCCGGAAACACCATATATTTT. Translating it yields CAWSLQAGNTIYF.

V and J are TRBV2 and TRBJ2-3; 7 bases are a match to TRBD2. Germline lookup yields CDR1 SNHLY and CDR2 FYNNEI. V lost 8 bases to trimming and J lost 7 bases; unmatched junction nucleotides: 18. This CDR3 has 16 amino acids. The CDR3 DNA reads as TGTGCCAGCCACATGTCCGGGGCGGGAGAAGCGAATACGCAGTATTTT. Its protein product is CASHMSGAGEANTQYF.

V is TRBV5-6 and J is TRBJ1-4, with 9 bases that match TRBD1. The CDR3 runs to 15 residues. The germline V gene encodes CDR1 SGHDT and CDR2 YYEEEE. With V trimmed by 1 base and J by 7 bases, 5 bases remained unmatched. Written as DNA, the CDR3 is TGTGCCAGCAGCTTGAAGGGACAGGGTGGTGAAAAACTGTTTTTT. Amino acid sequence: CASSLKGQGGEKLFF.

Here the CDR3 DNA reads TGTGCCAGCAGCTTAAGACTAGCGGGGGCTACCCCCGGGGAGCTGTTTTTT. Encoded protein: CASSLRLAGATPGELFF. The chain joins TRBV7-8 to TRBJ2-2, with 12 positions matching TRBD2. Germline V gives CDR1 SGHVS, CDR2 FQNEAQ. CDR3 length equals 17 residues. Unmatched junction bases numbered 7, after V lost 2 bases and J lost 6 bases.

This clone appeared a single time. The chain is built from TRBV6-5 and TRBJ1-1; TRBD1 is a possible D gene (5 bases). Germline assignment: CDR1 MNHEY and CDR2 SVGAGI. This CDR3 comprises 15 residues. V gave up 0 bases and J gave up 0 bases, with 8 bases separating them. In DNA form, the CDR3 reads TGTGCCAGCAGTTACTCGTGGGGCTTGAACACTGAAGCTTTCTTT. This codes for CASSYSWGLNTEAFF.

The rearrangement uses TRBV18 and TRBJ1-2; tentatively, D is TRBD1 (5 bases). CDR3 length: 16 amino acids. Germline lookup yields CDR1 KGHSH and CDR2 LQKENI. V gave up 2 bases and J gave up 8 bases, with 21 bases separating them. CDR3 sequence (DNA): TGTGCCAGCTCACCAGGGCAGGGCAATCCCCTGAGGGGCTACACCTTC. This gives the protein CASSPGQGNPLRGYTF.

The rearrangement uses TRBV9 and TRBJ1-4, with D tentatively TRBD1 (5 bases). The CDR3 covers 16 residues. The V and J ends lost 2 bases and 8 bases respectively, with 19 bases between them. In germline, CDR1 is SGDLS, CDR2 YYNGEE. The CDR3 DNA reads TGTGCCAGCAGCGTGTCCCCTAGTCAGGGAGGAGAAAAACTGTTTTTT. Protein: CASSVSPSQGGEKLFF.

As to this clone: Mismatch with germline at one junction end may stem from a read error. The rearrangement joins TRBV7-7 to TRBJ2-2; TRBD2 matches 8 bases. This CDR3 spans 15 amino acids. Germline assignment: CDR1 SSHAT and CDR2 FNYEAQ (reference sequence). The CDR3 loop is CASSPLAGNTGELFF. CDR3 DNA sequence: TGTGCTAGCAGCCCCCTAGCGGGGAACACCGGGGAGCTGTTTTTT.

This sequence joins TRBV19 and TRBJ1-2, with D tentatively TRBD1 (6 bases). There are 13 residues in the CDR3. V dropped 6 bases and J dropped 4 bases, with 12 bases sitting between them. Germline CDR1 is LNHDA and CDR2 is SQIVND (reference sequence). CDR3 loop: CASSRTESYGYTF. The CDR3 DNA sequence: TGTGCCAGTAGCCGGACAGAAAGCTATGGCTACACCTTC.

The chain employs TRBV11-3 and TRBJ2-1; tentative D call: TRBD2 (6 bases). V lost 5 bases and J 4 bases, leaving 9 bases between the germline ends. The germline CDR1 and CDR2 sequences are SGHNT and YENEEA. The CDR3 length is 13 residues. CDR3 nucleotide sequence: TGTGCCAGCAGCGAGGGACTTTACAATGAGCAGTTCTTC. It translates to CASSEGLYNEQFF. The complete variable domain, with remaining parts taken from reference TRBV11-3 and TRBJ2-1, reads EAGVVQSPRYKIIEKKQPVAFWCNPISGHNTLYWYLQNLGQGPELLIRYENEEAVDDSQLPKDRFSAERLKGVDSTLKIQPAELGDSAVYLCASSEGLYNEQFFGPGTRLTVL.